The rows below give T cell receptor beta chains drawn from one sample of a study of blood T cell repertoires in COVID-19. TCRdb's copy holds only in-frame clones and misses some; the assay was immunoSEQ multiplex PCR. The repertoire holds about 47,000 clones, with 85% to 90% as singletons. The sample was peripheral blood. These receptors were collected from a man aged 80 or over with active or convalescent COVID-19. Each CDR3 is given with its conserved first and last residue. The D gene is left open where the match is weak. Clone size is shown for a subset of rows, as once, few, many or a class of expanded clone.

d_gene | abundance | j_gene | v_gene | CDR3nt | CDR3aa
NA | NA | TRBJ2-2 | TRBV27 | TGTGCCAGCAGTCGGAACACCGGGGAGCTGTTTTTT | CASSRNTGELFF
NA | NA | TRBJ1-1 | TRBV11-2 | TGTGCCAGCAGCTTTTTGGGGGCGCGGTATGAAGCTTTCTTT | CASSFLGARYEAFF
TRBD2 | NA | TRBJ2-1 | TRBV5-1 | TGCGCCAGCAGCCGAGGGACTAGCGGCTACAATGAGCAGTTCTTC | CASSRGTSGYNEQFF
NA | NA | TRBJ2-4 | TRBV12-3/TRBV12-4 | TGTGCCAGCAGTCCCCCCGGGGACATTCAGTACTTC | CASSPPGDIQYF
TRBD1 | NA | TRBJ2-7 | TRBV11-2 | TGTGCCAGCAGCAGTAGCCAGGGGGCGCGTCTTGGTTACGAGCAGTACTTC | CASSSSQGARLGYEQYF
NA | NA | TRBJ1-4 | TRBV7-2 | TGTGCCAGCAGCTTAGCGGGAGGCGGGAATGAAAAACTGTTTTTT | CASSLAGGGNEKLFF
NA | NA | TRBJ1-5 | TRBV6-5 | TGTGCCAGCAGTTACTCGCTACTGAGCAATCAGCCCCAGCATTTT | CASSYSLLSNQPQHF
NA | NA | TRBJ2-1 | TRBV4-1 | TGCGCCAGCAGCCAAGATCCCAGCGGGCCCTACAATGAGCAGTTCTTC | CASSQDPSGPYNEQFF
NA | NA | TRBJ2-3 | TRBV19 | TGTGCCAGTAGCCCACAGGGTTGGACAGATACGCAGTATTTT | CASSPQGWTDTQYF
TRBD2 | NA | TRBJ2-1 | TRBV3-1/TRBV3-2 | TGTGCCAGCAGCCAGTGGGGACTAGCGGGAGTCGGGTCCAATGAGCAGTTCTTC | CASSQWGLAGVGSNEQFF
NA | NA | TRBJ1-1 | TRBV4-2 | TGTGCCAGCAGCCAAGAAATCAGGGGGAACACTGAAGCTTTCTTT | CASSQEIRGNTEAFF
TRBD1 | few | TRBJ1-2 | TRBV27 | TGTGCCAGCAGTCCCGGGACAGTCAGTGGCTACACCTTC | CASSPGTVSGYTF
TRBD2 | NA | TRBJ2-1 | TRBV3-1/TRBV3-2 | TGTGCCAGCAGCCCAAGGACTAGCGGGAGTGGGGGCAATGAGCAGTTCTTC | CASSPRTSGSGGNEQFF
NA | NA | TRBJ2-7 | TRBV27 | TGTGCCAGCAGTTTAGACAGACGCTCCTACGAGCAGTACTTC | CASSLDRRSYEQYF
TRBD2 | NA | TRBJ2-2 | TRBV4-1 | TGCGCCAGCAGCCAAGAGCGGGGGGGCTACACCGGGGAGCTGTTTTTT | CASSQERGGYTGELFF
NA | NA | TRBJ2-3 | TRBV6-6 | TGTGCCAGCACTGAGGCTCCCACAGATACGCAGTATTTT | CASTEAPTDTQYF
TRBD1 | once | TRBJ1-1 | TRBV10-3 | TGTGCCATCAGTGAGCGGACAGGGTCGGACACTGAAGCTTTCTTT | CAISERTGSDTEAFF
TRBD1 | NA | TRBJ1-2 | TRBV19 | TGTGCCAGTAGTATACAGGGGGGACCTCTCGGCTACACCTTC | CASSIQGGPLGYTF
TRBD1 | NA | TRBJ2-3 | TRBV7-7 | TGTGCCAGCAGCCCTCTAGGGACAGCCACAGATACGCAGTATTTT | CASSPLGTATDTQYF
NA | NA | TRBJ2-7 | TRBV10-3 | TGTGCCATCAGTGAGGCCCCGGGACTCCCCTACGAGCAGTACTTC | CAISEAPGLPYEQYF
TRBD2 | NA | TRBJ2-1 | TRBV11-3 | TGTGCCAGCAGCTTAGATCTAGGAGCGGGAGTTGTAATCGATGAGCAGTTCTTC | CASSLDLGAGVVIDEQFF
NA | NA | TRBJ2-1 | TRBV7-9 | TGTGCCAGCAGCTTAGTAGTTAGTGAGCAGTTCTTC | CASSLVVSEQFF
NA | NA | TRBJ2-7 | TRBV7-2 | TGTGCCAGCAGCTTTAGGTCTAGGGGAATCTACGAGCAGTACTTC | CASSFRSRGIYEQYF
NA | NA | TRBJ2-7 | TRBV9 | TGTGCCAGCAACGAGGGCCCAGGGGCAGGCCTCCCCTACGAGCAGTACTTC | CASNEGPGAGLPYEQYF
NA | NA | TRBJ1-4 | TRBV6-5 | TGTGCCAGCAGTTACTCGAGGCAGGGTGGAAAACTGTTTTTT | CASSYSRQGGKLFF
TRBD2 | NA | TRBJ2-1 | TRBV18 | TGTGCCAGCTCACGGGGGGGGACGGTGAGCTCCTACAATGAGCAGTTCTTC | CASSRGGTVSSYNEQFF
TRBD2 | NA | TRBJ2-7 | TRBV6-5 | TGTGCCTCGACACGTGGGGGGGACCGATACGAGCAGTACTTC | CASTRGGDRYEQYF
TRBD2 | NA | TRBJ2-7 | TRBV6-6 | TGTGCCAGCAGAGGGGGTAGCGGGGGCTCCTACGAGCAGTACTTC | CASRGGSGGSYEQYF
NA | NA | TRBJ2-1 | TRBV3-1/TRBV3-2 | TGTGCCAGCAGCCAAGATCGGAATGAGCAGTTCTTC | CASSQDRNEQFF
TRBD2 | NA | TRBJ2-1 | TRBV20-1 | TGCAGTGCTAGTTACGCTAGCGGGAGAATCTACAATGAGCAGTTCTTC | CSASYASGRIYNEQFF
TRBD2 | few | TRBJ2-1 | TRBV7-2 | TGTGCCAGCAGCTTAGTGGCTAGCGGGGGAGTAGATGAGCTCTTCTTC | CASSLVASGGVDELFF
NA | NA | TRBJ1-5 | TRBV28 | TGTGCCAGCAACTACGGGAATCAGCCCCAGCATTTT | CASNYGNQPQHF
TRBD2 | NA | TRBJ2-3 | TRBV15 | TGTGCCACCAGCCGACGACTAGCGGAGCCAGATACGCAGTATTTT | CATSRRLAEPDTQYF
NA | NA | TRBJ2-5 | TRBV7-3 | TGTGCCAGCAGCTCAAAAGGGACATCGGAGACCCAGTACTTC | CASSSKGTSETQYF